This TCR beta chain is drawn from a study of cytomegalovirus exposure and HLA in healthy donors. The germline gives CDR1 LNHNV, CDR2 YYDKDF (reference sequence). The CDR3 contains 14 residues. Study-level results: Excluded: some indistinguishable V segments such as TRBV6-2 and TRBV6-3.

A remark on this clone: What it binds is unknown. One junction end does not reproduce the germline sequence, and a read error may be involved.

Primers for the PCR totalled 60 Vbeta and 13 Jbeta. Here immunoSEQ multiplex PCR was the method, and the copy in TCRdb shows in-frame clones only, minus some. Of 68,000 or so clones listed, 70% to 90% are singletons. This chain connects TRBV15 to TRBJ1-2; D call uncertain. The specimen sequenced was PBMCs. The sequence was obtained from a human donor in good health. The CDR3 DNA reads as TGTGCCACCAGCAGAGCCGGACTTAACTATGGCTACCCCTTC. Residues: CATSRAGLNYGYPF.